This is a list of T cell receptor beta chains from one sample in a study of post-analysis software for immune sequencing data. From the PCR reads, TCRdb called clonotypes with MiXCR, one entry per CDR3 protein. The table lists some 890,000 distinct CDR3 sequences, 53% of them singletons. Sequenced input: blood. These receptors all come from a girl between 10 and 17 years old with multiple sclerosis. The CDR3 runs from the conserved cysteine through the conserved F or W. The order of the fields is D gene, clone size, V gene, J gene, CDR3 DNA, CDR3 protein. The D gene is left open where the match is weak. The listing skips clone size in some rows; elsewhere it reads once, few, many or a size class.

D gene: TRBD2; clone size: -; V gene: TRBV20-1; J gene: TRBJ2-5; CDR3 DNA: TGCAGTGCCGCGGGAGGCTCCTACCAAGAGACCCAGTACTTC; CDR3 protein: CSAAGGSYQETQYF
D gene: -; clone size: few; V gene: TRBV20-1; J gene: TRBJ2-5; CDR3 DNA: TGCAGTGCTATCTTAGTATCGAGGGAGACCCAGTACTTC; CDR3 protein: CSAILVSRETQYF
D gene: -; clone size: few; V gene: TRBV7-7; J gene: TRBJ2-1; CDR3 DNA: TGTGCTAGCAGCCCCCTTGGGCACTCCTACAATGAGCAGTTCTTC; CDR3 protein: CASSPLGHSYNEQFF
D gene: -; clone size: -; V gene: TRBV5-1; J gene: TRBJ2-3; CDR3 DNA: TGCGCCAGCAGCTTGGCTAACCGGGACAGCACAGATACGCAGTATTTT; CDR3 protein: CASSLANRDSTDTQYF
D gene: -; clone size: few; V gene: TRBV29-1; J gene: TRBJ2-5; CDR3 DNA: TGCAGCGTTGAATGGGTTGGAGAGACCCAGTACTTC; CDR3 protein: CSVEWVGETQYF
D gene: TRBD2; clone size: -; V gene: TRBV5-1; J gene: TRBJ2-2; CDR3 DNA: TGCGCCAGCAGCTTGGCCGGACTAGCGAGCACCGGGGAGCTGTTTTTT; CDR3 protein: CASSLAGLASTGELFF
D gene: TRBD2; clone size: once; V gene: TRBV20-1; J gene: TRBJ2-1; CDR3 DNA: TGCAGTGCTGGAAGCGGGGGGACCTACAATGAGCAGTTCTTC; CDR3 protein: CSAGSGGTYNEQFF
D gene: TRBD1; clone size: -; V gene: TRBV10-3; J gene: TRBJ2-3; CDR3 DNA: TGTGCCATCAGTGACCCCTCACAGGGGTTAGGAAGGGATACGCAGTATTTT; CDR3 protein: CAISDPSQGLGRDTQYF
D gene: TRBD1; clone size: -; V gene: TRBV7-3; J gene: TRBJ2-3; CDR3 DNA: TGTGCCAGCAGCTTATTCGGGACAGGGAACACAGATACGCAGTATTTT; CDR3 protein: CASSLFGTGNTDTQYF
D gene: -; clone size: few; V gene: TRBV2; J gene: TRBJ2-5; CDR3 DNA: TGTGCCAGCAGTGAGGGCAGGTTGTACCAAGAGACCCAGTACTTC; CDR3 protein: CASSEGRLYQETQYF
D gene: -; clone size: -; V gene: TRBV2; J gene: TRBJ2-5; CDR3 DNA: TGTGCCAGCAGTAGGGCGGCCCAAGAGACCCAGTACTTC; CDR3 protein: CASSRAAQETQYF
D gene: -; clone size: once; V gene: TRBV15; J gene: TRBJ2-5; CDR3 DNA: TGTGCCACCAGCACCGAGGGGGTAGGGAGATCTACGGAGCAGTACTTC; CDR3 protein: CATSTEGVGRSTEQYF
D gene: TRBD2; clone size: few; V gene: TRBV20-1; J gene: TRBJ2-1; CDR3 DNA: TGCAGTGCTCCGGGACTAGCGGGCCCCAATGAGCAGTTCTTC; CDR3 protein: CSAPGLAGPNEQFF
D gene: -; clone size: -; V gene: TRBV7-2; J gene: TRBJ2-3; CDR3 DNA: TGTGCCAGCAGCCGGGACTCCTCAGATACGCAGTATTTT; CDR3 protein: CASSRDSSDTQYF
D gene: TRBD2; clone size: -; V gene: TRBV29-1; J gene: TRBJ2-1; CDR3 DNA: TGCAGCGTTGACGGGACTAGCGGGAGGAGTACTGAGCAGTTCTTC; CDR3 protein: CSVDGTSGRSTEQFF
D gene: -; clone size: -; V gene: TRBV3-1; J gene: TRBJ2-5; CDR3 DNA: TGTGCCAGCAGCCAAGGGGGACAGACCCAGTACTTC; CDR3 protein: CASSQGGQTQYF
D gene: TRBD2; clone size: -; V gene: TRBV7-6; J gene: TRBJ2-3; CDR3 DNA: TGTGCCAGCAGCTCGCGACTAGCGGGAGATAGTACAGATACGCAGTATTTT; CDR3 protein: CASSSRLAGDSTDTQYF
D gene: -; clone size: -; V gene: TRBV12-3/TRBV12-4; J gene: TRBJ1-5; CDR3 DNA: TGTGCCAGCAGTGCCTACAGGGTCGGGAATCAGCCCCAGCATTTT; CDR3 protein: CASSAYRVGNQPQHF
D gene: -; clone size: few; V gene: TRBV7-9; J gene: TRBJ1-5; CDR3 DNA: TGTGCCAGCAGCTTAGCGCAGGTAACCGGCAATCAGCCCCAGCATTTT; CDR3 protein: CASSLAQVTGNQPQHF
D gene: -; clone size: many; V gene: TRBV5-1; J gene: TRBJ2-7; CDR3 DNA: TGCGCCAGCAGCTTGGCGCAGGGAATCTACGAGCAGTACTTC; CDR3 protein: CASSLAQGIYEQYF
D gene: TRBD2; clone size: -; V gene: TRBV6-1; J gene: TRBJ2-1; CDR3 DNA: TGTGCCAGCAGTCTGGGAGGGCGGGAGCTAAAAAATGAGCAGTTCTTC; CDR3 protein: CASSLGGRELKNEQFF
D gene: -; clone size: once; V gene: TRBV7-9; J gene: TRBJ2-1; CDR3 DNA: TGTGCCAGCAGCTTTGGGGAGAGGTCCTACAATGAGCAGTTCTTC; CDR3 protein: CASSFGERSYNEQFF
D gene: TRBD2; clone size: -; V gene: TRBV6-6; J gene: TRBJ2-7; CDR3 DNA: TGTGCCAGCAGCGATAGCGGGGTCTCATACGAGCAGTACTTC; CDR3 protein: CASSDSGVSYEQYF
D gene: -; clone size: few; V gene: TRBV29-1; J gene: TRBJ2-1; CDR3 DNA: TGCAGCGTTGAACTACTAGCCAAGCAGTTCTTC; CDR3 protein: CSVELLAKQFF
D gene: TRBD1; clone size: -; V gene: TRBV20-1; J gene: TRBJ1-4; CDR3 DNA: TGCAGTGCTTTCGGGACAGATGAAAAACTGTTTTTT; CDR3 protein: CSAFGTDEKLFF
D gene: -; clone size: few; V gene: TRBV14; J gene: TRBJ1-2; CDR3 DNA: TGTGCCAGCGGCGGCCCCGGGGGCCACTATGGCTACACCTTC; CDR3 protein: CASGGPGGHYGYTF
D gene: -; clone size: -; V gene: TRBV12-3/TRBV12-4; J gene: TRBJ2-5; CDR3 DNA: TGTGCCAGCAGTTTAGCGGACGGACAGACCCAGTACTTC; CDR3 protein: CASSLADGQTQYF
D gene: -; clone size: -; V gene: TRBV6-5; J gene: TRBJ1-1; CDR3 DNA: TGTGCCAGCAGTTACTCGTCCAGGACGGCCACTGAAGCTTTCTTT; CDR3 protein: CASSYSSRTATEAFF
D gene: -; clone size: -; V gene: TRBV5-1; J gene: TRBJ1-2; CDR3 DNA: TGCGCCAGCAGCTCCTCGGACAGACATGGCTACACCTTC; CDR3 protein: CASSSSDRHGYTF
D gene: -; clone size: -; V gene: TRBV5-6; J gene: TRBJ1-5; CDR3 DNA: TGTGCCAGCAGCTTGGGGGTAACAGGGACAAATCAGCCCCAGCATTTT; CDR3 protein: CASSLGVTGTNQPQHF
D gene: TRBD1; clone size: -; V gene: TRBV6-6; J gene: TRBJ1-4; CDR3 DNA: TGTGCCAGCAGTTACCGCAGGGGGTTGGAGGAAAAACTGTTTTTT; CDR3 protein: CASSYRRGLEEKLFF
D gene: -; clone size: few; V gene: TRBV6-2/TRBV6-3; J gene: TRBJ2-7; CDR3 DNA: TGTGCCAGCCGGACATCACGCTCCTACGAGCAGTACTTC; CDR3 protein: CASRTSRSYEQYF
D gene: TRBD1; clone size: -; V gene: TRBV12-3/TRBV12-4; J gene: TRBJ2-6; CDR3 DNA: TGTGCCAGCAGGAACAGGGGATCTGGGGCCAACGTCCTGACTTTC; CDR3 protein: CASRNRGSGANVLTF
D gene: TRBD2; clone size: -; V gene: TRBV7-2; J gene: TRBJ2-3; CDR3 DNA: TGTGCCAGCAGCCAAAGCGGGGAGTTCACAGATACGCAGTATTTT; CDR3 protein: CASSQSGEFTDTQYF
D gene: -; clone size: many; V gene: TRBV20-1; J gene: TRBJ2-1; CDR3 DNA: TGCAGTGCTAGGTACAATGAGCAGTTCTTC; CDR3 protein: CSARYNEQFF
D gene: -; clone size: few; V gene: TRBV20-1; J gene: TRBJ1-2; CDR3 DNA: TGCAGTGCTAGAGGCGGCTATGGCTACACCTTC; CDR3 protein: CSARGGYGYTF
D gene: -; clone size: -; V gene: TRBV6-1; J gene: TRBJ2-2; CDR3 DNA: TGTGCCAGCAGTCAGCTACGCTCGAACACCGGGGAGCTGTTTTTT; CDR3 protein: CASSQLRSNTGELFF